A single sample is the source of the 4 T cell receptor beta chains below, sequenced in a study of T cells in Graves' hyperthyroidism and ophthalmopathy. There were TCR beta CDR3 regions amplified from RNA transcripts. HTBI primers were the set used in a first-round RT-PCR of the TCR CDR3. MiXCR was run by TCRdb on the multiplex PCR reads, yielding one entry per CDR3 protein. The sample carries 700,000 or so distinct CDR3 sequences, 16% recorded once. The sample was blood. The receptors originated from a man younger than 35 with Graves' hyperthyroidism.

V and J are TRBV6-2 or TRBV6-3 and TRBJ2-2, with 8 bases aligning to TRBD2. Germline-derived CDR1 and CDR2 are MNHEY and SVGEGT. This CDR3 contains 19 residues. V was pared by 4 bases and J by 1 base, with 14 bases of the junction left unmatched. CDR3: CASSSQLPLAEMNTGELFF. The CDR3, as DNA: TGTGCCAGCAGTTCCCAACTGCCACTAGCGGAGATGAACACCGGGGAGCTGTTTTTT.

This clonotype has just a few counts. CDR3 residues: CAGARVFTDTQYF. The CDR3 DNA is TGTGCCGGAGCAAGGGTGTTCACAGATACGCAGTATTTT. V gene TRBV16 combines with J gene TRBJ2-3; D remains unclear. Germline-derived CDR1 and CDR2 are KGHSY and FQNENV. CDR3 length: 13 residues. V lost 11 bases and J lost 2, with 14 bases in between.

This clonotype appeared a few times. This chain links TRBV6-5 with TRBJ2-5, with 7 positions matching TRBD1. The length of the CDR3 is 15 residues. Germline-derived CDR1 and CDR2 are MNHEY and SVGAGI. With 1 base clipped from V and 5 bases from J, the junction kept 7 bases outside the gene matches. The CDR3 spells CASSYYTGVGETQYF. CDR3 DNA: TGTGCCAGCAGTTACTACACAGGGGTGGGCGAGACCCAGTACTTC.

This clonotype has ten or more counts. The chain is built from TRBV6-2 or TRBV6-3 and TRBJ1-5; D possibly corresponds to TRBD1 (6 bases). V lost 7 bases and J lost 0, with 16 bases in between. Germline CDR1 is MNHEY and CDR2 is SVGEGT. This CDR3 comprises 16 residues. This CDR3 reads CASIHGGANSNQPQHF. CDR3 nucleotide sequence: TGTGCCAGCATCCACGGGGGGGCTAATAGCAATCAGCCCCAGCATTTT.